These T cell receptor beta chains were read from a single sample in a study of technical replicates of blood from several donors. Assay used: immunoSEQ multiplex PCR; TCRdb lists only in-frame clones, some missing. The sample records around 75,000 clones, under 95% being singletons. What was sequenced was T cells isolated from PBMCs. These receptors came from a human donor in good health. The CDR3 runs from the conserved cysteine through the conserved F or W. Fields, in order: V gene, CDR3 protein.

>TRBV14
CASSNPGQGGEQYF
>TRBV18
CASSPPGTSYGYTF
>TRBV7-9
CASSLDPGGVQPQHF
>TRBV7-9
CASSGTSGKSNTGELFF
>TRBV25-1
CASSGTGGFDTQYF
>TRBV28
CASSPSSEIPSYEQYF
>TRBV6-1
CASSIQGDTEAFF
>TRBV7-8
CASSQTGVSSYEQYF
>TRBV14
CASSQDLLQYSPLHF
>TRBV28
CASHGRALSYNEQFF
>TRBV27
CASSFSSGTYEQYF
>TRBV6-1
CASSETVLEQYF
>TRBV9
CASSVDRNYGYTF
>TRBV27
CASRKIAQVFLFF
>TRBV5-1
CASSLVRGGSQGETQYF
>TRBV27
CASSPTGLYEQYF